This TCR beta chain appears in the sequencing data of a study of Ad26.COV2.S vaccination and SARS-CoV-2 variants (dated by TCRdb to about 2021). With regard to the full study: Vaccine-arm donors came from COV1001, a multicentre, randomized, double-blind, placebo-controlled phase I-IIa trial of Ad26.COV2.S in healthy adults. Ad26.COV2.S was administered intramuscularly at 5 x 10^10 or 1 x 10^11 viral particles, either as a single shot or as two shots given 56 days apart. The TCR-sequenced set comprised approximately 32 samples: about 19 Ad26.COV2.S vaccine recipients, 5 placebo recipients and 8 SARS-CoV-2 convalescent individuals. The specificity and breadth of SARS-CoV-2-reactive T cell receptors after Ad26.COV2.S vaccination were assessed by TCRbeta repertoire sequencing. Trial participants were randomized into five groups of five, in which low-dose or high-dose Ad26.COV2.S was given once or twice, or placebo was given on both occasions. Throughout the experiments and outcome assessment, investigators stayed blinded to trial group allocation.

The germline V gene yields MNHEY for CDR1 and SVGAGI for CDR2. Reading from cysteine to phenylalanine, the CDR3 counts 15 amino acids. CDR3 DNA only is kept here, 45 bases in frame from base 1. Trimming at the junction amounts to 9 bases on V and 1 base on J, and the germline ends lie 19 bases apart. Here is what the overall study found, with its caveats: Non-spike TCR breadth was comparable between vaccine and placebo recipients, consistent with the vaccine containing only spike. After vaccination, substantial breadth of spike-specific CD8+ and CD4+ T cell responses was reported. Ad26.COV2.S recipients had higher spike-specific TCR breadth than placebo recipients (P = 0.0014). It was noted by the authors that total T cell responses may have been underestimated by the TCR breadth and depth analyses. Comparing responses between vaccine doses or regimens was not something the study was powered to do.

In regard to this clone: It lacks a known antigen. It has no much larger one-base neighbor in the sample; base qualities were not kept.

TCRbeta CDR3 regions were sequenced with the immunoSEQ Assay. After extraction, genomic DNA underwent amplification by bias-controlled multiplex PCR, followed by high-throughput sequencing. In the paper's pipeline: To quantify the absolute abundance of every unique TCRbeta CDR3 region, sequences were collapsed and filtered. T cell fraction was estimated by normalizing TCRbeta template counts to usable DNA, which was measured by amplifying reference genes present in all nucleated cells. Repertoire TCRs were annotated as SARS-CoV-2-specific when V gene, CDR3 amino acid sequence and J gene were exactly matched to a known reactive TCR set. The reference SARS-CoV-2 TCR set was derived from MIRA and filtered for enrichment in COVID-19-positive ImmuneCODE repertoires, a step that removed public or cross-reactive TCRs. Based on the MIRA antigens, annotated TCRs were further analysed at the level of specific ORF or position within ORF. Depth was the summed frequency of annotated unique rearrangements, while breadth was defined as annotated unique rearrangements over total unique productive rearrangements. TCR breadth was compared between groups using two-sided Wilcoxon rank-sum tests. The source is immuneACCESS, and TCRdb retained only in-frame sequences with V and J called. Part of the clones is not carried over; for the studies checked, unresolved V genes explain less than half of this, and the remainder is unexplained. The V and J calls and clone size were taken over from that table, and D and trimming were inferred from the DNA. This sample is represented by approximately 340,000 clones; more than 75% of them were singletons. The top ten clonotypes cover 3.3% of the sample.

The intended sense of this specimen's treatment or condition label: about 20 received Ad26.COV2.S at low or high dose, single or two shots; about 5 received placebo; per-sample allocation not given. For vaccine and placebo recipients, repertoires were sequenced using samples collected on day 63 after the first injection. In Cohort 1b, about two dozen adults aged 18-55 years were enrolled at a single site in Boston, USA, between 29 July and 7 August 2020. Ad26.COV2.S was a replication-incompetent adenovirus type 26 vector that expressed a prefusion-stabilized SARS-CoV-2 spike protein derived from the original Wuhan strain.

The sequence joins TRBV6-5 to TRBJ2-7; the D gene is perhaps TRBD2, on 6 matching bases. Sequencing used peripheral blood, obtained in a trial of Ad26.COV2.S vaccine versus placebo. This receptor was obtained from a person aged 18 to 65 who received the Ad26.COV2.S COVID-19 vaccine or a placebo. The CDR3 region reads CASAQVGGGSYEQYF. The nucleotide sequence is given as TGTGCCAGTGCTCAGGTCGGGGGAGGTTCCTACGAGCAGTACTTC.